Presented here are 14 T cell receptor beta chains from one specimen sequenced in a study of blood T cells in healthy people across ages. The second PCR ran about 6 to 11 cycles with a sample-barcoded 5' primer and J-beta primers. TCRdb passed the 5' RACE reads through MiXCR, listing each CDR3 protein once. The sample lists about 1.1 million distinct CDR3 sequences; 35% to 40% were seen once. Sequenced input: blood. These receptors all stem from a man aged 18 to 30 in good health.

CDR3 amino acids: CASSLTAGRTQYF. The DNA for the CDR3 is TGTGCCAGCAGCTTAACAGCTGGGAGGACCCAGTACTTC. The gene calls are TRBV7-3 and TRBJ2-7; TRBD2 is a possible D gene (5 bases). The better agreement between TRBJ2-5 and the DNA end casts doubt on the J call. Germline lookup yields CDR1 SGHTA and CDR2 FQGTGA. This CDR3 spans 13 amino acids.

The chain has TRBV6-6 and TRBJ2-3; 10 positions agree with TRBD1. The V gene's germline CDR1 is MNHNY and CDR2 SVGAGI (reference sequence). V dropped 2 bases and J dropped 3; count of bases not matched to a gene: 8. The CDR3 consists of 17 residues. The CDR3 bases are TGTGCCAGCAGTTACGGGTTGGGGACAGGGGTTACAGATACGCAGTATTTT. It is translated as CASSYGLGTGVTDTQYF.

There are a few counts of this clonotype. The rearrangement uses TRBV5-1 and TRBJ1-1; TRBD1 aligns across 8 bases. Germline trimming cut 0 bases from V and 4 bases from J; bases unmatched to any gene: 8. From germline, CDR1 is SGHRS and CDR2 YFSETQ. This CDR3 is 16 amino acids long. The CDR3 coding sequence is TGCGCCAGCAGCTTGGTCACAGGGGGAGGTGGCACTGAAGCTTTCTTT. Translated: CASSLVTGGGGTEAFF.

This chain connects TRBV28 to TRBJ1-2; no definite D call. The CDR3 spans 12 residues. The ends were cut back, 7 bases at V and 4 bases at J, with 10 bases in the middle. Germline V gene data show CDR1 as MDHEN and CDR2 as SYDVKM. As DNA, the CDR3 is TGTGCCAGCACCCGACTGACCTATGGCTACACCTTC. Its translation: CASTRLTYGYTF.

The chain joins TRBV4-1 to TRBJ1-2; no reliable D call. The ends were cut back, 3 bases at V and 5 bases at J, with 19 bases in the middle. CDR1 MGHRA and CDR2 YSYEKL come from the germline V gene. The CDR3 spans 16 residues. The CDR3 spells CASSHDPRELGYGYTF. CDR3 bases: TGCGCCAGCAGCCACGACCCGCGCGAGTTAGGGTATGGCTACACCTTC.

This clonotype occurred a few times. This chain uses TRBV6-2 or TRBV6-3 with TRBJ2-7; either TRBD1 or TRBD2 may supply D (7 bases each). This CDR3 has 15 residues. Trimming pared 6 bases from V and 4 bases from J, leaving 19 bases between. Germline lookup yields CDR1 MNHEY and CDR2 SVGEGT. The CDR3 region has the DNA TGTGCCAGCAGACAAGAAGCGGGACAGCTATACGAGCAGTACTTC. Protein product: CASRQEAGQLYEQYF.

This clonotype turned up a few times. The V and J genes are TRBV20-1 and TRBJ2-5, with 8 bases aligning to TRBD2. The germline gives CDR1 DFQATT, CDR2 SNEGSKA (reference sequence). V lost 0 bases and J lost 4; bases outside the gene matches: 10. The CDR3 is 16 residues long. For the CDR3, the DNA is TGCAGTGCTAGAGATCGAACTAGCGGACCTCCAGAGACCCAGTACTTC. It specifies CSARDRTSGPPETQYF.

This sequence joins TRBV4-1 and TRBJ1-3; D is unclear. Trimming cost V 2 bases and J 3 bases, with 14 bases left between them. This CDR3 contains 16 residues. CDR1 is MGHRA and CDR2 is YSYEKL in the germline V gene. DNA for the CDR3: TGCGCCAGCAGCCAACCCGGACGAAACATTGGAAACACCATATATTTT. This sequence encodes CASSQPGRNIGNTIYF.

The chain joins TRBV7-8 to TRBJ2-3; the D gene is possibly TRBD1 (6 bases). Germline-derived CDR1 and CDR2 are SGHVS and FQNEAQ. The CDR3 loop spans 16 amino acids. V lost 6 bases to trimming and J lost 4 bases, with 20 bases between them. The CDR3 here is CASRLSGQTLSDTQYF. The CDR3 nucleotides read TGTGCCAGCAGACTAAGTGGACAGACCTTATCAGATACGCAGTATTTT.

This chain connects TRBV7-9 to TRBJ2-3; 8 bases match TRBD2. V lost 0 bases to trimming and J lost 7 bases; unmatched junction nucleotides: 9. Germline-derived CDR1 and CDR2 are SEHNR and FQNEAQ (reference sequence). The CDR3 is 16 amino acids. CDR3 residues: CASSLAVAGTAHTQYF. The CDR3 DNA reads TGTGCCAGCAGCTTAGCGGTAGCGGGGACTGCGCATACGCAGTATTTT.

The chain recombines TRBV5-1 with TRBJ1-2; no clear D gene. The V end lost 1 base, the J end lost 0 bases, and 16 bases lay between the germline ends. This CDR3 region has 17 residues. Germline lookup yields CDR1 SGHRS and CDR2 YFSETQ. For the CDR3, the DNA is TGCGCCAGCAGCTTGACCGATAGAATATCTTCTAACTATGGCTACACCTTC. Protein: CASSLTDRISSNYGYTF.

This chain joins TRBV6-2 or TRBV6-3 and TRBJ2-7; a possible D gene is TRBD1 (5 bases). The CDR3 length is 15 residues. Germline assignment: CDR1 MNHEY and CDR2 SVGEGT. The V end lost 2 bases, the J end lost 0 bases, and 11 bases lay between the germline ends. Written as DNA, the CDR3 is TGTGCCAGCAGTTACCCCATAGGGGCCTCCTACGAGCAGTACTTC. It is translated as CASSYPIGASYEQYF.

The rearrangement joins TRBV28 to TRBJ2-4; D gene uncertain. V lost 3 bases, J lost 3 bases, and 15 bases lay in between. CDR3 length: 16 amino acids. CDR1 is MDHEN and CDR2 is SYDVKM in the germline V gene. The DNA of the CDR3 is TGTGCCAGCAGTTTGTACGGGCGATACTACAAAAACATTCAGTACTTC. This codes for CASSLYGRYYKNIQYF.

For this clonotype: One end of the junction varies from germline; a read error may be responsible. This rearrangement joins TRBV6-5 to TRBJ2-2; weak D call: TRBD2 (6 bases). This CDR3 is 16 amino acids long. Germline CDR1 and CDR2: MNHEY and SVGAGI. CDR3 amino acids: CASSYGTMGSGGELFF. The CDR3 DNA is TGTGCCAGCAGTTATGGGACCATGGGGTCGGGCGGGGAGTTGTTTTTT.